A single T cell receptor beta chain is shown here with its context. The data stem from a study of T cell repertoires in cytomegalovirus infection. TCRdb used MiXCR to reprocess the reads, holding one entry per CDR3 protein. The sample contains roughly 180,000 distinct CDR3 sequences, roughly 15% of which appear only once. V was trimmed by 4 bases and J by 12 bases, leaving 13 bases between them. Germline CDR1 and CDR2: SGHTA and FQGNSA. This CDR3 contains 11 residues. This chain uses TRBV7-2 with TRBJ2-7, with D perhaps matching TRBD1 (5 bases). The sequenced sample consisted of CD8+ T cells from PBMCs. This TCR was recovered from a human donor in good health (CMV status not recorded). Some clones in this sample may be carry-over from other donors' samples. The CDR3 DNA is TGTGCCAGCAGCTCTTCAGGGATGTGGTACTTC. This encodes CASSSSGMWYF.